This T cell receptor (beta chain) was profiled in a study of blood T cell repertoires in COVID-19. Background on the study: COVID-19 samples, acute and convalescent, were from the United States, Italy and Spain.

Assignments of participants to cohorts depended upon their own reported clinical history. Recovered status in Cohort 3 required two negative PCRs, clearance, or symptom resolution. Authors' data handling: Reference gene primer amplification yielded estimated nucleated cell counts. Profiled with immunoSEQ multiplex PCR; TCRdb holds only in-frame clones, not every one. That table is the source of V, J and clone size, and D and trimming were worked out from the DNA. The profile shows about 230,000 clones, nearly 90% of them singletons. The sequence was obtained from a man aged 30-40 years who had recovered from COVID-19. Sequencing used PBMCs or T cells enriched from blood (not recorded which).

The CDR3 spells CASSLNRASGNTIYF. For the CDR3, the DNA is TGTGCCAGCAGTTTAAACAGAGCCTCTGGAAACACCATATATTTT. V and J are TRBV2 and TRBJ1-3; D gene unclear. Trimming pared 5 bases from V and 0 bases from J, leaving 11 bases between. Germline CDR1 and CDR2: SNHLY and FYNNEI. CDR3 size: 15 residues.